Shown below are 2 T cell receptor beta chains from a single sample sequenced in a study of low-dose radiotherapy and immunotherapy resistance in tumors. With TRAV- and TRBV-specific primers, first-strand cDNA was made, covering the alpha and beta chains. The authors amplified TCRs for roughly 20 PCR cycles with a constant-region primer and a V-primer adapter. TCRdb reanalysed the reads using MiXCR and keeps one entry per CDR3 protein. Of around 13,000 distinct CDR3 sequences in the sample, 70% to 80% were seen once. The origin of the receptors is a human donor with advanced metastatic prostate, ovarian, gallbladder or colorectal cancer (not recorded which). This table probably holds off-target reads from a library built for another chain.

J is TRBJ2-5 and V is TRBV7-8; tentative D call: TRBD2 (7 bases). With 5 bases removed from V and 2 bases from J, the gap between germline ends came to 15 bases. The CDR3 spans 15 residues. Germline values: CDR1 SGHVS, CDR2 FQNEAQ. CDR3 nucleotide sequence: TGTGCCAGCAGCCGGGGGGCTAGCGGACAAGAGACCCAGTACTTC. This translates into CASSRGASGQETQYF.

This clonotype was seen just once. V gene TRBV3-1 combines with J gene TRBJ2-7; unclear D gene. Per germline, CDR1 LGHDT and CDR2 YNNKEL (reference sequence). This CDR3 spans 12 amino acids. The V gene lost 0 bases and the J gene lost 6 bases, with 6 bases spanning the gap. CDR3 sequence (DNA): TGTGCCAGCAGCCAAGATCCTAGCGAGCAGTACTTC. Its translation is CASSQDPSEQYF.